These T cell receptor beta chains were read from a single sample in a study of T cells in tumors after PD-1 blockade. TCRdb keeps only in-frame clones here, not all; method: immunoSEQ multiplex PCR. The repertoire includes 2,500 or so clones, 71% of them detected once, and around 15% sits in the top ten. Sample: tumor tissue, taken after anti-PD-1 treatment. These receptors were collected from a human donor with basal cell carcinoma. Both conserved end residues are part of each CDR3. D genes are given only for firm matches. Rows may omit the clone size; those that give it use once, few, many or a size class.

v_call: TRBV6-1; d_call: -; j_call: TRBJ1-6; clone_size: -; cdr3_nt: TGTGCCAGCACCGGGTTAGGGGACGATAATTCACCCCTCCACTTT; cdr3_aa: CASTGLGDDNSPLHF
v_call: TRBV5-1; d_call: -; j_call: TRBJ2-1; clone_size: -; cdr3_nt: TGCGCCAGCAGCTTGAGCGGGCAAAGGCTAAATGAGCAGTTCTTC; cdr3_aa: CASSLSGQRLNEQFF
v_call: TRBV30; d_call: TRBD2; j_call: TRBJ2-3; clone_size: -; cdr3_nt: TGTGCCTGGAGTTTAGCTAGCGGGGGGGCCGATACGCAGTATTTT; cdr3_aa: CAWSLASGGADTQYF
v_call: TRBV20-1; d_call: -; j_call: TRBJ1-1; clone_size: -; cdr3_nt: TGCAGTGCTAGTAGGACACCGAACACTGAAGCTTTCTTT; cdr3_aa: CSASRTPNTEAFF
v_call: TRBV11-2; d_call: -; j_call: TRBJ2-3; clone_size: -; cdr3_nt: TGTGCCAGCAGCTTAGGGTCTGGTTCTTGGGGAGATACGCAGTATTTT; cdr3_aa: CASSLGSGSWGDTQYF
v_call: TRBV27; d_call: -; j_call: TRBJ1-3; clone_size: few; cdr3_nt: TGTGCCAGCAGCTCCGACAGCTCTGGAAACACCATATATTTT; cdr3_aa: CASSSDSSGNTIYF
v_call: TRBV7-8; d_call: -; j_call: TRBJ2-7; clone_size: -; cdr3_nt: TGTGCCAGCAGCTTAAGCGGTGTCGGCGAGCAGTACTTC; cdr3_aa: CASSLSGVGEQYF
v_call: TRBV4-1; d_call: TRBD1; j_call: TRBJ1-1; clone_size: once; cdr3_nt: TGCGCCAGCAGCCAAGGAGGGGGGGGACAGGGAGATGAAGCTTTCTTT; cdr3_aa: CASSQGGGGQGDEAFF
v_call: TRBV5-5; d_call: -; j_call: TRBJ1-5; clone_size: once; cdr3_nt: TGTGCCAGCAGCTTGGGACTATATAGCAATCAGCCCCAGCATTTT; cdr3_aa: CASSLGLYSNQPQHF
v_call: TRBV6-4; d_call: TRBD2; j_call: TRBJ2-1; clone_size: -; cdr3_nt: TGTGCCAGCAGTCCCGCCAGCGGGGCAGGGAATGAGCAGTTCTTC; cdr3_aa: CASSPASGAGNEQFF
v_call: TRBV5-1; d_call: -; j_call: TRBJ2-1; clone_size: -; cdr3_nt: TGCGCCAGCAGCTTGGAGTTCGCGGGCGATGAGCAGTTCTTC; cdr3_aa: CASSLEFAGDEQFF
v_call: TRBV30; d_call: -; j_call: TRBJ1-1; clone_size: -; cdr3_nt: TGTGCCTGGAGAGGTTCATGGGAAGCTTTCTTT; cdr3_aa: CAWRGSWEAFF
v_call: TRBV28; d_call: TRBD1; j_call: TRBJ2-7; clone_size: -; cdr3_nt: TGTGCCAGCAGTTTGGGAGGGACAGGGGACTACGAGCAGTACTTC; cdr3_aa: CASSLGGTGDYEQYF
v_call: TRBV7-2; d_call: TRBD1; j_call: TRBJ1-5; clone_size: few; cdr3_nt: TGTGCCAGCAGACCGACAGGGGATCGATATCAGCCCCAGCATTTT; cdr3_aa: CASRPTGDRYQPQHF
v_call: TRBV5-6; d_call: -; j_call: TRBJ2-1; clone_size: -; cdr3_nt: TGTGCCAGCAGCTTCGGACCTGGGCTCTACAATGAGCAGTTCTTC; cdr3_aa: CASSFGPGLYNEQFF
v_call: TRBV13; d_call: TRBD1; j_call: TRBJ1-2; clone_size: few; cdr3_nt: TGTGCCAGCAGCCTCGGGACAGGAAACTATGGCTACACCTTC; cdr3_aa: CASSLGTGNYGYTF
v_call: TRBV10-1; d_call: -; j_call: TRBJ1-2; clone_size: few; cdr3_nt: TGCGCCAGCAGTGTACAGGGTCGCTATGGCTACACCTTC; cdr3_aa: CASSVQGRYGYTF
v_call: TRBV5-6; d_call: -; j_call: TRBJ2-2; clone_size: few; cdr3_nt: TGTGCCAGCAGCCTCCCAGGGTCGGGGAACACCGGGGAGCTGTTTTTT; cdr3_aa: CASSLPGSGNTGELFF
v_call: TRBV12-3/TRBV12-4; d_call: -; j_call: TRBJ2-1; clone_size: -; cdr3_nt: TGTGCCAGCGGGGGTAACTACAATGAGCAGTTCTTC; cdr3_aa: CASGGNYNEQFF
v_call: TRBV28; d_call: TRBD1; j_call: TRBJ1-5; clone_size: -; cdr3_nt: TGTGCCAGCAGTCTTTCGACAGGGTGGAGCAGGCCCCAGCATTTT; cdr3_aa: CASSLSTGWSRPQHF
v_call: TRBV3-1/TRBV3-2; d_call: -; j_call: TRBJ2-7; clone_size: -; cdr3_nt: TGTGCCAGCAGCCAGCCCCCCGTCTACGAGCAGTACTTC; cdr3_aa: CASSQPPVYEQYF
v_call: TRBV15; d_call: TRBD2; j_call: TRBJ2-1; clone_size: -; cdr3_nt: TGTGCCACCAGTCAGCGGGGGGCCCCCGTTTGGGAGCAGTTCTTC; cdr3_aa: CATSQRGAPVWEQFF
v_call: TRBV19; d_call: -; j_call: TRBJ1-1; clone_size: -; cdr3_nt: TGTGCCAGTACCCTGACAGGTATGAACACTGAAGCTTTCTTT; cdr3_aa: CASTLTGMNTEAFF
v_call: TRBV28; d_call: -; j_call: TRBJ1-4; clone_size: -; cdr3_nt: TGTGCCAGCAGTTTATTAACTGAAAAACTGTTTTTT; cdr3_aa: CASSLLTEKLFF
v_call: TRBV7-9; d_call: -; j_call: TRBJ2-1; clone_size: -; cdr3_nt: TGTGCCAGCAGCCATCGGGGTCCCGACAATGAGCAGTTCTTC; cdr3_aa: CASSHRGPDNEQFF
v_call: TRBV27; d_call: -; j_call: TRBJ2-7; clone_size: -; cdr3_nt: TGTGCCAGCAAAGGTTTATGGGTGGGACAATCCTACGAGCAGTACTTC; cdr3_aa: CASKGLWVGQSYEQYF
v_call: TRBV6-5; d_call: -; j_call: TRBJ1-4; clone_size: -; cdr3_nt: TGTGCCAGCAGGGGGGGGTTTAATGAAAAACTGTTTTTT; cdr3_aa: CASRGGFNEKLFF
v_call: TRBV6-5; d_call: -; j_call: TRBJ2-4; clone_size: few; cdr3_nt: TGTGCCAGCAGTTACTCGGGGGACTTAGCCAAAAACATTCAGTACTTC; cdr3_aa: CASSYSGDLAKNIQYF
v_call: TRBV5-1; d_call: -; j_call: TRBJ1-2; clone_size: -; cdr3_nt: TGCGCCAGCAGCGTTCTGGTCGGCGGGGAGGCTAGTGGCTACACCTTC; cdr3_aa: CASSVLVGGEASGYTF
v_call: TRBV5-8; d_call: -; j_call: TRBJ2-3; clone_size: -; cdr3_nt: TGTGCCAGCAGCCGCGGGTCCCCCACAGATACGCAGTATTTT; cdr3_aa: CASSRGSPTDTQYF
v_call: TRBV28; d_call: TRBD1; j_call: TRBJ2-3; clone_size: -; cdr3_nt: TGTGCCAGCAGCCCAAGTCTGACAGGGGGCTTTACAGATACGCAGTATTTT; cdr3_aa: CASSPSLTGGFTDTQYF
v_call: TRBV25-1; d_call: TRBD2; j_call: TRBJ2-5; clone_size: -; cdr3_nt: TGTGCCAGCAGTGAATGGAGCGGGGGGACCCAGTACTTC; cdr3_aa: CASSEWSGGTQYF
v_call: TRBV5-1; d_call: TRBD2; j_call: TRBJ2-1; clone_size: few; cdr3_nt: TGCGCCAGCAGCTTGAATATCGGGGGGCGGGGGGCCCAAAATGAGCAGTTCTTC; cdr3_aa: CASSLNIGGRGAQNEQFF
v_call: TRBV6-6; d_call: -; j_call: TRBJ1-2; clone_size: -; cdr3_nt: TGTGCCAGCCGGGACGGCTATGGCTACACCTTC; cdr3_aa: CASRDGYGYTF
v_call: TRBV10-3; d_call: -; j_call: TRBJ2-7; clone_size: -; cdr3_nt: TGTGCCATCAGTGTAGGAACAGGTCTCTCCTACGAGCAGTACTTC; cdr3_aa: CAISVGTGLSYEQYF
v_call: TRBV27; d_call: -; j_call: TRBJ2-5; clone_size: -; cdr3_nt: TGTGCCAGCAGCACCCGGGACAGAGAAGCGGGGGAGACCCAGTACTTC; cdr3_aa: CASSTRDREAGETQYF
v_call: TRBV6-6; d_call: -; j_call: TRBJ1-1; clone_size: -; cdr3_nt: TGTGCCAGCAGGAGGTGGAACACTGAAGCTTTCTTT; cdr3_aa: CASRRWNTEAFF
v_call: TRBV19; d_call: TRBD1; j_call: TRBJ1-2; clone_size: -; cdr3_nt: TGTGCCAGCGATCAGGGGGGTAACTATGGCTACACCTTC; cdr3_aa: CASDQGGNYGYTF